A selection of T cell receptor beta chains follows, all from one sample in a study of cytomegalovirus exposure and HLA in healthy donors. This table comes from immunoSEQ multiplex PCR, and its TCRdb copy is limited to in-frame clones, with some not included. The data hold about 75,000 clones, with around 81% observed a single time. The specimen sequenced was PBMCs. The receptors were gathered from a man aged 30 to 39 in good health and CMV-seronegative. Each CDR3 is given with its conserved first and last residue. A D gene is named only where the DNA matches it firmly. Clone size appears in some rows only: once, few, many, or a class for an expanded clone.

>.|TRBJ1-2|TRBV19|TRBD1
CASMRDSLYYGYTF
TGTGCCAGTATGAGGGACAGCCTTTACTATGGCTACACCTTC
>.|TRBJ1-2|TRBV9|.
CASSGHPPTNYGYTF
TGTGCCAGCAGCGGACACCCTCCCACAAACTATGGCTACACCTTC
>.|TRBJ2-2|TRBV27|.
CASSFRETAGELFF
TGTGCCAGCAGTTTTCGGGAGACGGCCGGGGAGCTGTTTTTT
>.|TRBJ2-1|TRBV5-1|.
CASSLDPGQYNEQFF
TGCGCCAGCAGCTTGGATCCAGGGCAATACAATGAGCAGTTCTTC
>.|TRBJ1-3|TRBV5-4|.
CASSVLPLSGNTIYF
TGTGCCAGCAGCGTTCTCCCCCTCTCTGGAAACACCATATATTTT
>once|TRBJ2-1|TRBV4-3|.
CASSQEALPYNEQFF
TGCGCCAGCAGCCAAGAGGCTCTCCCCTACAATGAGCAGTTCTTC
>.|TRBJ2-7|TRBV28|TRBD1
CASSTGGTGSYEQYF
TGTGCCAGCAGTACAGGCGGGACAGGGTCCTACGAGCAGTACTTC
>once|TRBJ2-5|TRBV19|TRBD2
CASSSHSGTWETQYF
TGTGCCAGTAGTAGCCATAGCGGGACGTGGGAGACCCAGTACTTC
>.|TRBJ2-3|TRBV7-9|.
CASSFVGSDTDTQYF
TGTGCCAGCAGCTTCGTCGGGAGCGACACAGATACGCAGTATTTT
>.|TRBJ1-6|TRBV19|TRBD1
CASTDRPSYNSPLHF
TGTGCCAGTACGGACAGGCCTTCCTATAATTCACCCCTCCACTTT
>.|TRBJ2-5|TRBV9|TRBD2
CASNVEGTSRETQYF
TGTGCCAGCAACGTGGAAGGGACTAGCAGGGAGACCCAGTACTTC
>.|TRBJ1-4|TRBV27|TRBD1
CASRRDRAFSAYEKLFF
TGTGCCAGCAGGAGGGACAGGGCATTTTCGGCATATGAAAAACTGTTTTTT
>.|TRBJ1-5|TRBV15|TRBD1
CATSTVSQGTQPQHF
TGTGCCACCAGCACGGTATCACAGGGGACTCAGCCCCAGCATTTT
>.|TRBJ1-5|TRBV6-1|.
CASSDFPNNNQPQHF
TGTGCCAGCAGTGACTTCCCTAATAACAATCAGCCCCAGCATTTT
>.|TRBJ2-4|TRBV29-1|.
CSVGKNIQYF
TGCAGCGTCGGCAAAAACATTCAGTACTTC
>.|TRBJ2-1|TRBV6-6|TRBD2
CASRRTSGKSNEQFF
TGTGCCAGCAGGCGGACTAGCGGGAAAAGCAATGAGCAGTTCTTC
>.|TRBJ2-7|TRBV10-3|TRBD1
CAIREPGQSIYEQYF
TGTGCCATCAGGGAACCGGGACAGTCTATCTACGAGCAGTACTTC